This T cell receptor beta chain was sequenced during a study of T cell changes during pregnancy in multiple sclerosis. Germline V gives CDR1 SEHNR, CDR2 FQNEAQ (reference sequence). The CDR3 has 14 amino acids. J gave up 6 bases and V 1 base, and 5 bases lay outside the gene matches. Generated by immunoSEQ multiplex PCR, the TCRdb table keeps only in-frame clones and is missing some. The repertoire holds 45,000 to 55,000 clones, with around 92% as singletons. This receptor was obtained from a female donor with multiple sclerosis, enrolled in a pregnancy study. This specimen consisted of CD4+ T cells from peripheral blood mononuclear cells, obtained after pregnancy. The chain employs TRBV7-9 and TRBJ1-2; 7 nucleotides agree with TRBD1. The CDR3 sequence is CASSLDRDSHGYTF. In DNA, the CDR3 is TGTGCCAGCAGCTTAGATAGGGACAGCCATGGCTACACCTTC. The full variable domain, with the rest looked up from reference TRBV7-9 and TRBJ1-2, is DTGVSQNPRHKITKRGQNVTFRCDPISEHNRLYWYRQTLGQGPEFLTYFQNEAQLEKSRLLSDRFSAERPKGSFSTLEIQRTEQGDSAMYLCASSLDRDSHGYTFGSGTRLTVV.